The sequence of this T cell receptor beta chain was determined in a study of spatial heterogeneity in lung cancer. Study-level background: Around 68 TRACERx patients with early, untreated non-small cell lung cancer donated samples.

Specified time point: blood at routine non-recurrence follow-up after resection. From tumor, nontumor lung or frozen PBMC, whole RNA was taken unsorted for sequencing. This clonotype was recorded a few times. TCRdb processed the 5' RACE reads anew with MiXCR; each CDR3 protein has one entry. The data hold 45,000 to 65,000 distinct CDR3 sequences, with less than 9.5% observed a single time. With 3 bases clipped from V and 7 bases from J, the junction kept 9 bases outside the gene matches. This CDR3 is built from 15 residues. The germline V gene encodes CDR1 MGHDK and CDR2 SYGVNS. The rearrangement links TRBV25-1 to TRBJ2-3; 8 nucleotides align to TRBD1. The clonotype comes from a female donor with early-stage non-small cell lung cancer. The input for sequencing was PBMCs, taken at follow-up. Here the CDR3 DNA reads TGTGCCAGCAGTGAGGCGGGGCAGGGGGCCTATACGCAGTATTTT. This codes for CASSEAGQGAYTQYF.